A single T cell receptor beta chain is shown here with its context. This record comes from a study of blood T cell repertoires in COVID-19. This table comes from immunoSEQ multiplex PCR, and its TCRdb copy is limited to in-frame clones, with some not included. The sample has over 120,000 clones; roughly 84% are singletons. Per germline, CDR1 LNHDA and CDR2 SQIVND (reference sequence). This CDR3 has 15 amino acids. The V gene lost 4 bases and the J gene lost 0 bases, with 10 bases spanning the gap. The sequenced sample was peripheral blood. The origin of this receptor is a woman between 55 and 75 years old with acute or convalescent COVID-19. This rearrangement joins TRBV19 to TRBJ2-1, with unresolved D. The CDR3: CASSTSLSSYNEQFF. CDR3 nucleotides: TGTGCCAGTAGTACCTCCCTAAGCTCCTACAATGAGCAGTTCTTC. Full variable domain (missing parts from reference TRBV19 and TRBJ2-1): DGGITQSPKYLFRKEGQNVTLSCEQNLNHDAMYWYRQDPGQGLRLIYYSQIVNDFQKGDIAEGYSVSREKKESFPLTVTSAQKNPTAFYLCASSTSLSSYNEQFFGPGTRLTVL.